The 6 T cell receptor beta chains below all came from one sample that was sequenced in a study of CD8 T cells in ankylosing spondylitis. Notes on the study in general: A TCR beta motif of fewer than ten highly homologous variants seemed to mark ankylosing spondylitis blood.

The antigens of these receptors remain unknown. TCRdb passed the 5' RACE reads through MiXCR, listing each CDR3 protein once. The sample lists approximately 400,000 distinct CDR3 sequences, roughly 18% occurring once. Sequenced: blood, either unsorted or a sorted T cell fraction (not recorded which). These receptors all stem from a male donor with ankylosing spondylitis.

In its sample, this clonotype was seen many times. The CDR3 region has the DNA TGCAGTGCTAGAGATAAGGGACAGGGTTTCTCTGAAGCTTTCTTT. Its protein product is CSARDKGQGFSEAFF. This chain links TRBV20-1 with TRBJ1-1; 9 nucleotides match TRBD1. The V segment lost 0 bases and the J segment 6 bases; nucleotides outside the gene matches: 8. This CDR3 is built from 15 residues. CDR1 and CDR2 (germline): DFQATT, SNEGSKA (reference sequence).

The J gene is TRBJ2-2, the V gene TRBV3-1; TRBD1 agrees at 7 bases. The CDR3 is 15 amino acids. Per germline, CDR1 LGHDT and CDR2 YNNKEL (reference sequence). V dropped 4 bases and J dropped 6; count of bases not matched to a gene: 8. In DNA, the CDR3 is TGTGCCAGCAGCCCCGACAGGGAACTCGCCGGGGAGCTGTTTTTT. This translates into CASSPDRELAGELFF. Variable domain in full (rest from reference TRBV3-1 and TRBJ2-2): DTAVSQTPKYLVTQMGNDKSIKCEQNLGHDTMYWYKQDSKKFLKIMFSYNNKELIINETVPNRFSPKSPDKAHLNLHINSLELGDSAVYFCASSPDRELAGELFFGEGSRLTVL.

The CDR3 region is CSVDGGYYGYTF. The CDR3 nucleotides are TGCAGCGTTGACGGCGGATACTATGGCTACACCTTC. The gene calls are TRBV29-1 and TRBJ1-2; D is unresolved. The V gene lost 3 bases and the J gene lost 3 bases, with 8 bases spanning the gap. The CDR3 has 12 residues. CDR1 SQVTM and CDR2 ANQGSEA come from the germline V gene.

This clonotype was detected a few times. The chain couples TRBV5-1 to TRBJ2-2; 7 bases line up with TRBD1. CDR1 is SGHRS and CDR2 is YFSETQ in the germline V gene. This CDR3 comprises 14 residues. V lost 4 bases to trimming and J lost 3 bases; unmatched junction nucleotides: 3. The CDR3 is CASSLQGHTGELFF. CDR3 in DNA: TGCGCCAGCAGCCTACAGGGGCACACCGGGGAGCTGTTTTTT.

Only a few counts were recorded for this clonotype. The genes are TRBV6-5 and TRBJ2-6; D not resolved. Trimming took 11 bases from V and 4 from J, leaving 9 bases between them. The CDR3 totals 12 residues. Germline V gene lookup returns CDR1 MNHEY and CDR2 SVGAGI. The CDR3 is CASRTGANVLTF. The DNA of the CDR3 is TGTGCCTCGAGGACCGGGGCCAACGTCCTGACTTTC.

The sample holds a few counts of this clonotype. The chain carries TRBV20-1 and TRBJ1-1; D remains ambiguous. This CDR3 is built from 14 residues. Deletions cut 3 bases from V and 1 base from J, with 12 bases between. Germline loops: CDR1 DFQATT, CDR2 SNEGSKA (reference sequence). The CDR3 DNA follows: TGCAGTGCTAGTCGACCCAGACAGAACACTGAAGCTTTCTTT. It specifies CSASRPRQNTEAFF.